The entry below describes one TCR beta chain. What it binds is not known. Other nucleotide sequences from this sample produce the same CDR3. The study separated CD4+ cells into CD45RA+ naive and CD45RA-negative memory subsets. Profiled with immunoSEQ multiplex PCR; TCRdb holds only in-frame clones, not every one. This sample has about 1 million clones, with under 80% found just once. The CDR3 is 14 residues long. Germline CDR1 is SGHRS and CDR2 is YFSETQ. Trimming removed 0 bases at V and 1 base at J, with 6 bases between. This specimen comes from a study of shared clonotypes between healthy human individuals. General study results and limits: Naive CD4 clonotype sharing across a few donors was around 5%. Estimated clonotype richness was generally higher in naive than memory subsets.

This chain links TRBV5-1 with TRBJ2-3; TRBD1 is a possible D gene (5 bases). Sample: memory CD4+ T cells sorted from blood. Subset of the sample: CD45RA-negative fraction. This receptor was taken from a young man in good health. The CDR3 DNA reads TGCGCCAGCAGCTTGGAAGGGGGCACAGATACGCAGTATTTT. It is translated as CASSLEGGTDTQYF.